The clone carrying this TCR beta chain came up a few times. The antigen is not known. The data were obtained in a study of a mutant IDH1 vaccine in newly diagnosed glioma. Time point here: week 35, safety follow-up. Topical imiquimod was applied with each vaccine dose, which held 300 ug of mutant IDH1 20-mer peptide. This CDR3 comprises 14 residues. With V trimmed by 5 bases and J by 6 bases, 10 bases remained unmatched. The germline V gene has CDR1 LNHDA and CDR2 SQIVND (reference sequence). Only in-frame clones appear in the TCRdb table, and some are missing; sequencing was by immunoSEQ multiplex PCR. Among over 55,000 clones listed, 75% to 85% were seen once.

The receptor was derived from a man in his forties or fifties with glioma. The starting material was PBMCs, obtained from a glioma patient whose treatment included an IDH1 peptide vaccine. V is TRBV19 and J is TRBJ2-7; 7 nucleotides agree with TRBD2. Here the CDR3 DNA reads TGTGCCAGTAGTCGGACGGGGAGGGTAGGCGAGCAGTACTTC. Its translation: CASSRTGRVGEQYF.